Each of the 21 T cell receptor beta chains below was sequenced from the same sample in a study of Tregs in tolerant kidney transplant recipients. Data came from immunoSEQ multiplex PCR; TCRdb stores just in-frame clones and leaves some out. The sample shows fewer than 65,000 clones, 70% to 90% of them seen only once. The specimen was Tregs from blood, collected before the transplant. These receptors all stem from a human donor who received a combined kidney and bone marrow transplant.

The chain has TRBV7-9 and TRBJ2-5; D is undetermined. Germline V gene data show CDR1 as SEHNR and CDR2 as FQNEAQ (reference sequence). This CDR3 spans 13 amino acids. V lost 5 bases to trimming and J lost 4 bases, with 11 bases between them. The DNA for the CDR3 is TGTGCCAGCAGCCCACTAAGTCCAGAGACCCAGTACTTC. The encoded protein is CASSPLSPETQYF. Together with reference TRBV7-9 and TRBJ2-5, the CDR3 gives the full variable domain: DTGVSQNPRHKITKRGQNVTFRCDPISEHNRLYWYRQTLGQGPEFLTYFQNEAQLEKSRLLSDRFSAERPKGSFSTLEIQRTEQGDSAMYLCASSPLSPETQYFGPGTRLLVL.

About this clone: Different DNA sequences within this sample yield the same CDR3. This CDR3 is CASSLSGGGGYTF. CDR3 DNA sequence: TGTGCCAGCAGTTTATCGGGGGGCGGTGGCTACACCTTC. The chain is built from TRBV28 and TRBJ1-2; D may be TRBD1 (6 bases). The germline CDR1 and CDR2 sequences are MDHEN and SYDVKM. Between the trimmed V and J ends, which lost 1 base and 7 bases, there was a span of 10 bases. The length of the CDR3 is 13 residues.

This clone has just a few counts. Relative to the germline gene, one junction end is altered; a read error may explain this. CDR3 nucleotides: TGTGCCAGCAGATTAGCGGGGGGCACCTACGAGCAGTACTTC. Amino acids: CASRLAGGTYEQYF. The chain uses TRBV11-2 and TRBJ2-7, with 10 nucleotides matching TRBD2. This CDR3 is built from 14 residues. Germline V gene sequence: CDR1 SGHAT, CDR2 FQNNGV. Full variable domain (missing parts from reference TRBV11-2 and TRBJ2-7): EAGVAQSPRYKIIEKRQSVAFWCNPISGHATLYWYQQILGQGPKLLIQFQNNGVVDDSQLPKDRFSAERLKGVDSTLKIQPAKLEDSAVYLCASRLAGGTYEQYFGPGTRLTVT.

J is TRBJ2-1 and V is TRBV5-5; 9 bases fit TRBD1. V gave up 6 bases and J gave up 1 base; unmatched junction bases: 5. This CDR3 comprises 15 residues. Germline lookup yields CDR1 SGHKS and CDR2 YYEKEE (reference sequence). The CDR3 sequence: CASTSQGASYNEQFF. The CDR3 DNA follows: TGTGCCAGCACCTCACAGGGGGCGTCCTACAATGAGCAGTTCTTC.

The chain couples TRBV9 to TRBJ2-5; D tentatively reads TRBD1 or TRBD2 (5 bases each). Looked up from germline, CDR1 is SGDLS and CDR2 is YYNGEE. Between the trimmed V and J ends, which lost 3 bases and 3 bases, there was a span of 21 bases. The CDR3 sequence is 17 residues long. In DNA, the CDR3 is TGTGCCAGCAGCGCCGGGCTTCGGGGCTCACCCAAAGAGACCCAGTACTTC. Translated, it gives CASSAGLRGSPKETQYF.

The CDR3 bases are TGCGCCAGCAGCCGACAGCTTCTAGGGGAAAAACTGTTTTTT. This codes for CASSRQLLGEKLFF. The V gene is TRBV4-3, the J gene TRBJ1-4; possibly TRBD1 for D (5 bases). Germline CDR1 is LGHNA and CDR2 is YSLEER. The CDR3 totals 14 residues. V was clipped by 4 bases and J by 8 bases, with 14 bases between them.

The chain has TRBV28 and TRBJ1-5; D not certain. V gave up 3 bases and J gave up 0 bases, with 15 bases separating them. Germline CDR1 MDHEN, CDR2 SYDVKM. This CDR3 has 17 amino acids. The CDR3 region has the DNA TGTGCCAGCAGTTTTCTAGACCTGCGCCATAGCAATCAGCCCCAGCATTTT. Protein product: CASSFLDLRHSNQPQHF. Complete variable domain (other parts from reference TRBV28 and TRBJ1-5): DVKVTQSSRYLVKRTGEKVFLECVQDMDHENMFWYRQDPGLGLRLIYFSYDVKMKEKGDIPEGYSVSREKKERFSLILESASTNQTSMYLCASSFLDLRHSNQPQHFGDGTRLSIL.

This clone was counted only a few times. The chain joins TRBV15 to TRBJ2-3; TRBD2 matches at 9 bases. The CDR3 has 18 amino acids. Unmatched junction bases numbered 14, after V lost 3 bases and J lost 4 bases. Germline V CDR1 and CDR2: LNHNV, YYDKDF (reference sequence). The DNA of the CDR3 is TGTGCCACCAGCAGCCGAAGGGGGGCTAGCGGGACCGCAGATACGCAGTATTTT. Translating gives CATSSRRGASGTADTQYF.

In this sample, this clone turned up once. V usage is TRBV27 and J usage is TRBJ2-7; TRBD1 aligns across 9 bases. The V and J ends lost 8 bases and 5 bases, in that order; junction bases with no gene match: 7. Germline CDR1 and CDR2: MNHEY and SMNVEV (reference sequence). The CDR3 has 13 amino acids. The CDR3 spells CASAGQGSHEQYF. DNA of the CDR3: TGTGCCAGCGCGGGACAGGGTTCCCACGAGCAGTACTTC.

This chain links TRBV19 with TRBJ2-3, with D hard to call. With 7 bases removed from V and 7 bases from J, the gap between germline ends came to 24 bases. Germline loops: CDR1 LNHDA, CDR2 SQIVND (reference sequence). The CDR3 sequence is 16 residues long. As DNA, the CDR3 is TGTGCCAGTACCCCCCGCGCCCCTTCAGGCGAACATACGCAGTATTTT. Translated: CASTPRAPSGEHTQYF.

V usage is TRBV6-5 and J usage is TRBJ2-3; D uncertain. CDR3 length: 16 residues. Trimming pared 2 bases from V and 1 base from J, leaving 13 bases between. Germline V lookup: CDR1 MNHEY, CDR2 SVGAGI. CDR3 in amino acids: CASSYRTSLGTDTQYF. CDR3 DNA sequence: TGTGCCAGCAGTTACCGGACGTCTCTTGGCACAGATACGCAGTATTTT.

The chain carries TRBV5-4 and TRBJ2-1; 7 nucleotides align to TRBD2. V lost 4 bases to trimming and J lost 9 bases; unmatched junction nucleotides: 19. The CDR3 spans 17 residues. CDR1 and CDR2 (germline): SGHNT, YYREEE (reference sequence). CDR3 coding DNA: TGTGCCAGCAGCCCAACCCCCGGACTAGTGAGAATGAGTGAGCAGTTCTTC. It codes for CASSPTPGLVRMSEQFF. Together with reference TRBV5-4 and TRBJ2-1, the CDR3 gives the full variable domain: ETGVTQSPTHLIKTRGQQVTLRCSSQSGHNTVSWYQQALGQGPQFIFQYYREEENGRGNFPPRFSGLQFPNYSSELNVNALELDDSALYLCASSPTPGLVRMSEQFFGPGTRLTVL.

This chain joins TRBV20-1 and TRBJ1-2; the D is unclear. V dropped 1 base and J dropped 9 bases, with 9 bases sitting between them. Germline V gene lookup returns CDR1 DFQATT and CDR2 SNEGSKA (reference sequence). The CDR3 runs 11 residues. The CDR3 bases are TGCAGTGCTAGAGTTCACCAAAGCTACACCTTC. It specifies CSARVHQSYTF.

V usage is TRBV5-5 and J usage is TRBJ2-1, with D maybe TRBD2 (7 bases). V lost 4 bases and J lost 4, with 18 bases in between. The CDR3 contains 16 residues. Per the germline V gene, CDR1 is SGHKS and CDR2 is YYEKEE (reference sequence). DNA of the CDR3: TGTGCCAGCAGCCCCGGGGTTGGGGGGGCGTACAATGAGCAGTTCTTC. Translating gives CASSPGVGGAYNEQFF.

This clone was recorded once. V is TRBV6-5 and J is TRBJ1-2; D is unresolved. Trimming shortened V by 0 bases and J by 3 bases, and 11 bases separated the two germline ends. CDR1 is MNHEY, CDR2 SVGAGI, per germline. This CDR3 contains 15 residues. DNA for the CDR3: TGTGCCAGCAGTTACTCGAACCCTCCAGACTATGGCTACACCTTC. It codes for CASSYSNPPDYGYTF.

The chain joins TRBV5-1 to TRBJ2-5; the match to TRBD1 covers 9 bases. The ends lost 9 bases at V and 3 bases at J; junction bases unmatched: 15. The CDR3 length is 16 residues. Germline-derived CDR1 and CDR2 are SGHRS and YFSETQ. The CDR3 DNA sequence: TGCGCCACCCGGGACAGGGCGTTGGGGACAAAAGAGACCCAGTACTTC. It translates to CATRDRALGTKETQYF.

V usage is TRBV11-2 and J usage is TRBJ2-2, with 8 bases fitting TRBD1. Trimming cost V 5 bases and J 5 bases; bases outside gene matches: 7. This CDR3 is built from 15 residues. Germline loops: CDR1 SGHAT, CDR2 FQNNGV. CDR3 loop: CASSGRQGRTGELFF. CDR3 nucleotides: TGTGCCAGCAGCGGACGACAGGGGAGGACCGGGGAGCTGTTTTTT.

The chain uses TRBV10-3 and TRBJ1-3; D not certain. This CDR3 region has 15 residues. The germline V and J ends were trimmed by 6 bases and 0 bases, with 12 bases remaining between them. Germline loops: CDR1 ENHRY, CDR2 SYGVKD. CDR3 sequence reads: CAIRPTTNSGNTIYF. CDR3 bases: TGTGCCATCAGGCCAACTACCAACTCTGGAAACACCATATATTTT.

The rearrangement uses TRBV9 and TRBJ1-4; 9 bases map to TRBD1. Trimming removed 4 bases from V and 7 bases from J; junction bases left unmatched: 8. Germline loops: CDR1 SGDLS, CDR2 YYNGEE. CDR3 size: 15 residues. CDR3 loop: CASSRYRGHGEKLFF. The CDR3 nucleotides are TGTGCCAGCAGCAGATACAGGGGGCATGGTGAAAAACTGTTTTTT.

There are a few counts of this clone. The chain has TRBV15 and TRBJ1-4; 9 bases are shared with TRBD1. From germline, CDR1 is LNHNV and CDR2 YYDKDF (reference sequence). J gave up 7 bases and V 3 bases, and 6 bases lay outside the gene matches. CDR3 size: 15 residues. CDR3 sequence (DNA): TGTGCCACCAGCAGGGGACAGGGCTGGGGTGAAAAACTGTTTTTT. It translates to CATSRGQGWGEKLFF.

The genes are TRBV11-2 and TRBJ1-6; D ambiguous. Germline values: CDR1 SGHAT, CDR2 FQNNGV. The CDR3 length is 13 residues. The germline V and J ends were trimmed by 5 bases and 6 bases, with 8 bases remaining between them. CDR3 in DNA: TGTGCCAGCAGCCCTGCAGCTAATTCACCCCTCCACTTT. It translates to CASSPAANSPLHF.